The next 16 T cell receptor beta chains were all read from a single sample in a study of Graves' ophthalmopathy and Graves' hyperthyroidism. RNA transcripts yielded amplified TCR beta CDR3 regions. HTBI primers were used in a first-round RT-PCR, which preceded a second-round multiplex PCR. TCRdb re-analysed the multiplex PCR reads in MiXCR, keeping a single row per CDR3 protein. The sample has a few hundred thousand distinct CDR3 sequences; about 35% are singletons. Sequencing was carried out using peripheral blood or thyroid tissue (not recorded which). These receptor sequences come from an adult man with Graves' hyperthyroidism.

This clonotype has at least ten counts. The genes are TRBV7-2 and TRBJ2-7; D is possibly TRBD2 (6 bases). Germline lookup yields CDR1 SGHTA and CDR2 FQGNSA. Between the trimmed V and J ends, which lost 5 bases and 7 bases, there was a span of 12 bases. This CDR3 has 12 amino acids. The CDR3 here is CASSHGRGEQYF. The CDR3 nucleotides read TGTGCCAGCAGCCACGGCCGGGGGGAGCAGTACTTC.

Only a few counts were recorded for this clonotype. V gene TRBV6-5 combines with J gene TRBJ1-4; the match to TRBD1 covers 7 bases. The V segment lost 4 bases and the J segment 6 bases; nucleotides outside the gene matches: 2. The germline V gene has CDR1 MNHEY and CDR2 SVGAGI. This CDR3 spans 13 amino acids. CDR3 DNA sequence: TGTGCCAGCAGTTGTGACAGGGATGAAAAACTGTTTTTT. Translating gives CASSCDRDEKLFF.

This clonotype has at least ten counts. The chain joins TRBV10-1 to TRBJ2-7; D remains unclear. The CDR3 sequence is 14 residues long. Trimming cost V 0 bases and J 0 bases, with 6 bases left between them. The germline CDR1 and CDR2 sequences are WNHNN and SYGVQD (reference sequence). CDR3 in amino acids: CASSESPSSYEQYF. CDR3 bases: TGCGCCAGCAGTGAGTCCCCAAGCTCCTACGAGCAGTACTTC.

This clonotype was recorded many times. V gene TRBV7-9 combines with J gene TRBJ1-1; D is unclear. CDR3 length: 12 amino acids. V lost 5 bases and J lost 1, with 5 bases in between. Germline CDR1 and CDR2: SEHNR and FQNEAQ (reference sequence). The CDR3 nucleotides are TGTGCCAGCAGCAAGAAGAACACTGAAGCTTTCTTT. Translation gives CASSKKNTEAFF. Full variable domain (missing parts from reference TRBV7-9 and TRBJ1-1): DTGVSQNPRHKITKRGQNVTFRCDPISEHNRLYWYRQTLGQGPEFLTYFQNEAQLEKSRLLSDRFSAERPKGSFSTLEIQRTEQGDSAMYLCASSKKNTEAFFGQGTRLTVV.

The rearrangement uses TRBV11-2 and TRBJ2-7; 12 nucleotides match TRBD2. Germline assignment: CDR1 SGHAT and CDR2 FQNNGV. V trimming: 7 bases; J trimming: 7 bases; junction bases outside the gene matches: 8. CDR3 size: 14 residues. CDR3 sequence: CASNQRGTSGEQYF. CDR3 bases: TGTGCCAGCAACCAGAGGGGGACTAGCGGGGAGCAGTACTTC.

This clonotype appeared many times. The chain combines TRBV5-6 with TRBJ1-1; a weak D match, TRBD1 (5 bases). The CDR3 is made up of 13 amino acids. The germline V and J ends were trimmed by 3 bases and 11 bases, with 17 bases remaining between them. The germline gives CDR1 SGHDT, CDR2 YYEEEE. Here the CDR3 reads CASSSSFGAWAFF. DNA of the CDR3: TGTGCCAGCAGCTCGTCCTTCGGGGCATGGGCTTTCTTT.

About this clonotype itself: Without the conserved terminal phenylalanine or tryptophan, this CDR3 likely stems from a read error. It is unclear where the CDR3 begins or ends on the DNA, so no DNA is shown, and the CDR3 is as TCRdb lists it. This chain links TRBV7-9 with TRBJ2-7; no DNA check was done on the table's D call, TRBD1. The CDR3 region is 9 residues in length, termini included. The V gene's germline CDR1 is SEHNR and CDR2 FQNEAQ (reference sequence). CDR3 sequence reads: CASSLTRDR.

This clonotype was recorded at least ten times. The rearrangement links TRBV7-9 to TRBJ1-1; no definite D call. Germline-derived CDR1 and CDR2 are SEHNR and FQNEAQ (reference sequence). The CDR3 length is 14 residues. V lost 0 bases to trimming and J lost 5 bases, with 10 bases between them. In DNA, the CDR3 is TGTGCCAGCAGCTTAGCCATCTGGGCTACTGAAGCTTTCTTT. Protein sequence: CASSLAIWATEAFF.

The genes are TRBV10-2 and TRBJ1-3; a weak D match, TRBD1 (5 bases). Germline values: CDR1 WSHSY, CDR2 SAAADI. Trimming cost V 4 bases and J 8 bases, with 18 bases left between them. This CDR3 comprises 15 residues. The CDR3 nucleotides read TGCGCCAGCAGTGTTGGGGGGAGGCATGGCTACACCATATATTTT. Residues: CASSVGGRHGYTIYF.

The genes are TRBV20-1 and TRBJ2-7, with 9 bases identical to TRBD2. The CDR3 spans 14 residues. CDR1 and CDR2 (germline): DFQATT, SNEGSKA (reference sequence). The trim removed 4 bases at V and 3 bases at J, leaving 7 bases unmatched. The CDR3 DNA reads TGCAGTGCTACGTCACTAGCGGGCGACTACGAGCAGTACTTC. This sequence encodes CSATSLAGDYEQYF.

This clonotype was seen only a few times. The chain is built from TRBV7-2 and TRBJ2-1, with TRBD2 identical over 7 bases. V gave up 5 bases and J gave up 9 bases; unmatched junction bases: 16. The CDR3 has 16 amino acids. In germline, CDR1 is SGHTA, CDR2 FQGNSA. The CDR3: CASSPTGGRERGEQFF. The DNA of the CDR3 is TGTGCCAGCAGCCCCACCGGCGGGCGGGAGCGGGGTGAGCAGTTCTTC.

V is TRBV7-9 and J is TRBJ2-7, with D possibly called TRBD1 or TRBD2 (5 bases each). V lost 3 bases to trimming and J lost 5 bases, with 14 bases between them. This CDR3 spans 14 amino acids. Germline-derived CDR1 and CDR2 are SEHNR and FQNEAQ (reference sequence). CDR3 in amino acids: CASSLVGDQNEQYF. Here the CDR3 DNA reads TGTGCCAGCAGCTTGGTGGGGGACCAAAACGAGCAGTACTTC.

This clonotype was detected many times. The chain recombines TRBV20-1 with TRBJ2-5; 8 bases match TRBD2. The junction had 9 bases not matched to a gene; V was cut back by 7 bases and J by 2 bases. Germline values: CDR1 DFQATT, CDR2 SNEGSKA (reference sequence). This CDR3 is built from 14 residues. The CDR3 DNA is TGCAGTGGGGGGCGGGAGGCGAGTCAAGAGACCCAGTACTTC. Protein product: CSGGREASQETQYF.

This clonotype occurred many times. V is TRBV13 and J is TRBJ1-5, with unresolved D. Germline loops: CDR1 PRHDT, CDR2 FYEKMQ (reference sequence). This CDR3 spans 15 amino acids. The V end was cut by 0 bases, the J end by 2 bases, with 8 bases between. The CDR3 DNA reads TGTGCCAGCAGCTTAGGCCGAACAGGCAATCAGCCCCAGCATTTT. As protein: CASSLGRTGNQPQHF.

The chain links TRBV29-1 to TRBJ1-1, with D perhaps TRBD1 (6 bases). CDR1 is SQVTM, CDR2 ANQGSEA, per germline. The CDR3 covers 13 residues. Trimming left V 1 base short and J 5 bases short, with 11 bases between. The CDR3 sequence is CSVEGGRGTEAFF. CDR3 DNA: TGCAGCGTTGAAGGGGGCAGGGGAACTGAAGCTTTCTTT. The whole variable domain, remainder taken from reference TRBV29-1 and TRBJ1-1, is SAVISQKPSRDICQRGTSLTIQCQVDSQVTMMFWYRQQPGQSLTLIATANQGSEATYESGFVIDKFPISRPNLTFSTLTVSNMSPEDSSIYLCSVEGGRGTEAFFGQGTRLTVV.

There are a few counts of this clonotype. The CDR3 here is CASSRGLAGEGTGELFF. The DNA of the CDR3 is TGTGCCAGCAGCCGGGGACTAGCGGGAGAGGGTACCGGGGAGCTGTTTTTT. The V and J genes are TRBV7-3 and TRBJ2-2; 14 nucleotides agree with TRBD2. The V and J ends lost 5 bases and 5 bases, in that order; junction bases with no gene match: 7. Germline V gives CDR1 SGHTA, CDR2 FQGTGA. The CDR3 loop spans 17 amino acids.